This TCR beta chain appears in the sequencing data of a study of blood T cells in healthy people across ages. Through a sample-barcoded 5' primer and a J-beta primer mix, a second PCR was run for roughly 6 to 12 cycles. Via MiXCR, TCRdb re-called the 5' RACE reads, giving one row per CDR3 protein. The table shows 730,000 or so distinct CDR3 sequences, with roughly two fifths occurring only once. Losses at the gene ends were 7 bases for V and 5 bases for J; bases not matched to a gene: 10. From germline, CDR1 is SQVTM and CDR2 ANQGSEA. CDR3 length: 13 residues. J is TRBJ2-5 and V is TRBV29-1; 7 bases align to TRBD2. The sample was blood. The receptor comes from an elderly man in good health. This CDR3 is CSAGLTSSETQYF. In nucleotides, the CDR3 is TGCAGCGCCGGACTGACTAGCTCCGAGACCCAGTACTTC. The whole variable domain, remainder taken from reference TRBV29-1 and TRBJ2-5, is SAVISQKPSRDICQRGTSLTIQCQVDSQVTMMFWYRQQPGQSLTLIATANQGSEATYESGFVIDKFPISRPNLTFSTLTVSNMSPEDSSIYLCSAGLTSSETQYFGPGTRLLVL.